Presented here are 16 T cell receptor beta chains from one specimen sequenced in a study of shared clonotypes between healthy human individuals. The assay was immunoSEQ multiplex PCR, and TCRdb's table has in-frame clones only and misses some. The sample holds about a million clones, about 75% seen once. The sequenced material came from memory CD4+ T cells sorted from blood. Subset denoted: CD45RA-negative fraction. These receptors were collected from a man younger than 35 in good health.

The chain has TRBV7-2 and TRBJ2-3, with 8 nucleotides matching TRBD2. V trimming: 1 base; J trimming: 5 bases; junction bases outside the gene matches: 5. Germline CDR1 and CDR2: SGHTA and FQGNSA. The CDR3 is 15 residues long. The chain's CDR3 is CASSLDGRAGDTQYF. The CDR3 DNA reads as TGTGCCAGCAGCTTAGACGGGAGGGCTGGAGATACGCAGTATTTT.

The J gene is TRBJ1-2, the V gene TRBV6-5, with 10 nucleotides matching TRBD1. The V segment lost 2 bases and the J segment 4 bases; nucleotides outside the gene matches: 4. This CDR3 has 15 amino acids. Germline CDR1 MNHEY, CDR2 SVGAGI. For the CDR3, the DNA is TGTGCCAGCAGTTACCGTGGGACAGGGGCCTATGGCTACACCTTC. Translation: CASSYRGTGAYGYTF.

The rearrangement joins TRBV11-1 to TRBJ1-1; D perhaps matches TRBD1 (6 bases). V was clipped by 5 bases and J by 1 base, with 8 bases between them. The CDR3 extends over 13 amino acids. Germline V CDR1 and CDR2: SGHAT, FQDESV (reference sequence). The CDR3 DNA reads TGTGCCAGCAGCGCACAGGGGAACACTGAAGCTTTCTTT. Encoded protein: CASSAQGNTEAFF.

This clone showed up just once. This sequence joins TRBV10-2 and TRBJ1-1; 8 nucleotides match TRBD1. Trimming took 4 bases from V and 1 from J; bases not matched to a gene: 8. The CDR3 sequence is 16 residues long. The germline V gene has CDR1 WSHSY and CDR2 SAAADI. The CDR3 bases are TGCGCCAGCAGTGCTTCCAGGACAGGGACGAACACTGAAGCTTTCTTT. Translation gives CASSASRTGTNTEAFF.

This chain uses TRBV5-1 with TRBJ2-3, with 7 bases matching TRBD2. This CDR3 is 18 amino acids long. CDR1 SGHRS and CDR2 YFSETQ come from the germline V gene. Unmatched junction bases numbered 14, after V lost 0 bases and J lost 4 bases. CDR3 amino acids: CASSLGNLAGGISDTQYF. The CDR3 coding sequence is TGCGCCAGCAGCTTGGGGAATTTAGCGGGCGGGATATCAGATACGCAGTATTTT.

Worth noting for this clone: A much larger clone differs by one base, so this may be a read error. Other DNA sequences in the same sample also yield this CDR3. V gene TRBV10-1 combines with J gene TRBJ2-2, with D hard to call. The V end was cut by 9 bases, the J end by 4 bases, with 12 bases between. The CDR3 covers 13 residues. Germline V CDR1 and CDR2: WNHNN, SYGVQD (reference sequence). The CDR3 protein is CASSPYPTGELFF. CDR3 nucleotide sequence: TGCGCCAGTTCGCCTTATCCCACCGGGGAGCTGTTTTTT.

CDR3 nucleotide sequence: TGTGCCAGCAGTGCGGTACGACAGGGCAATAGTGAAAAACTGTTTTTT. Translation: CASSAVRQGNSEKLFF. This rearrangement joins TRBV6-1 to TRBJ1-4; 7 nucleotides match TRBD1. This CDR3 has 16 residues. Unmatched junction bases numbered 12, after V lost 4 bases and J lost 7 bases. Per the germline V gene, CDR1 is MNHNS and CDR2 is SASEGT.

The V call is TRBV20-1, the J call TRBJ1-6; weak D call: TRBD1 (5 bases). The CDR3 has 11 amino acids. The V end lost 3 bases, the J end lost 9 bases, and 6 bases lay between the germline ends. Germline V CDR1 and CDR2: DFQATT, SNEGSKA (reference sequence). Here the CDR3 DNA reads TGCAGTGCTAGTGGGGGTTCACCCCTCCACTTT. Its translation: CSASGGSPLHF.

The chain links TRBV5-1 to TRBJ1-1; 9 nucleotides align to TRBD1. The V and J ends lost 0 bases and 3 bases, in that order; junction bases with no gene match: 3. The CDR3 is 15 residues long. The V gene's germline CDR1 is SGHRS and CDR2 YFSETQ. In DNA, the CDR3 is TGCGCCAGCAGCTTGGCTGGACAGGGGCACACTGAAGCTTTCTTT. Amino acids: CASSLAGQGHTEAFF. The full variable domain, in which reference TRBV5-1 and TRBJ1-1 provide the parts outside the CDR3, is KAGVTQTPRYLIKTRGQQVTLSCSPISGHRSVSWYQQTPGQGLQFLFEYFSETQRNKGNFPGRFSGRQFSNSRSEMNVSTLELGDSALYLCASSLAGQGHTEAFFGQGTRLTVV.

A remark on this clone: One end of the junction varies from germline; a read error may be responsible. This chain uses TRBV7-7 with TRBJ2-1; the match to TRBD2 covers 13 bases. The V gene's germline CDR1 is SSHAT and CDR2 FNYEAQ (reference sequence). This CDR3 is built from 17 residues. The CDR3 DNA reads TGTGCTAGCAGCCAAGGGACTAGCGGGGCTTTTTACAATGAGCAGTTCTTC. Translating gives CASSQGTSGAFYNEQFF.

The chain couples TRBV7-6 to TRBJ2-3, with 14 bases matching TRBD2. The CDR3 runs 18 residues. Germline values: CDR1 SGHVS, CDR2 FNYEAQ. The V gene end was trimmed by 5 bases and the J gene end by 0 bases; junction bases not matched to a gene: 7. DNA of the CDR3: TGTGCCAGCAGCCTCGGACTAGCGGGAGGATCTAGCACAGATACGCAGTATTTT. It is translated as CASSLGLAGGSSTDTQYF.

As to this clone: Other DNA variants within this sample encode the same CDR3. The gene calls are TRBV10-3 and TRBJ2-7, with 8 positions matching TRBD1. V lost 6 bases and J lost 2; bases outside the gene matches: 3. The germline CDR1 and CDR2 sequences are ENHRY and SYGVKD. The CDR3 has 13 amino acids. The CDR3 DNA follows: TGTGCCATCAGGGGGACAGGCCCCTACGAGCAGTACTTC. It is translated as CAIRGTGPYEQYF.

The chain recombines TRBV15 with TRBJ2-5; 7 bases fit TRBD2. V lost 0 bases to trimming and J lost 1 base; unmatched junction nucleotides: 8. This CDR3 contains 17 residues. Germline assignment: CDR1 LNHNV and CDR2 YYDKDF (reference sequence). The CDR3: CATSRDLILAAQETQYF. As DNA, the CDR3 is TGTGCCACCAGCAGAGATTTAATTCTAGCGGCCCAAGAGACCCAGTACTTC.

The rearrangement links TRBV5-5 to TRBJ1-1; TRBD1 is a possible D gene (6 bases). V lost 4 bases and J 14 bases, leaving 18 bases between the germline ends. Germline CDR1 SGHKS, CDR2 YYEKEE (reference sequence). CDR3 length: 12 amino acids. CDR3 loop: CASSTLQGTSFF. The CDR3 DNA is TGTGCCAGCAGCACCCTCCAGGGGACGTCCTTCTTT. The whole variable domain, remainder taken from reference TRBV5-5 and TRBJ1-1, is DAGVTQSPTHLIKTRGQQVTLRCSPISGHKSVSWYQQVLGQGPQFIFQYYEKEERGRGNFPDRFSARQFPNYSSELNVNALLLGDSALYLCASSTLQGTSFFGQGTRLTVV.

This clone was detected once. The chain employs TRBV2 and TRBJ1-3; D possibly corresponds to TRBD1 (6 bases). From germline, CDR1 is SNHLY and CDR2 FYNNEI. Deletions cut 10 bases from V and 2 bases from J, with 12 bases between. The CDR3 extends over 13 amino acids. The CDR3 loop is CAKKAGAGNTIYF. As DNA, the CDR3 is TGTGCCAAGAAGGCAGGGGCTGGAAACACCATATATTTT.

This chain links TRBV28 with TRBJ2-2; unclear D gene. V was cut by 8 bases and J by 2 bases, with 15 bases left in between. Germline V gene data show CDR1 as MDHEN and CDR2 as SYDVKM. The CDR3 consists of 15 residues. CDR3 protein: CASLPGRLNTGELFF. Here the CDR3 DNA reads TGTGCCAGCCTTCCGGGTCGATTAAACACCGGGGAGCTGTTTTTT.